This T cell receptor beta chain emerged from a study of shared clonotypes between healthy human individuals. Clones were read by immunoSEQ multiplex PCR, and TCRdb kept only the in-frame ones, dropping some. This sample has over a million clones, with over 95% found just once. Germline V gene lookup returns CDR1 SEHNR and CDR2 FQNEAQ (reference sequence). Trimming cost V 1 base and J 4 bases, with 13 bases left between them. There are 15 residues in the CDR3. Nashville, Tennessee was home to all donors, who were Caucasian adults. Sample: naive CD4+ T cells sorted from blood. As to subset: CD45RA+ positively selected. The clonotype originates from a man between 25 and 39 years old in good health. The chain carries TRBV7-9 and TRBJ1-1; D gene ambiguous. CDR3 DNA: TGTGCCAGCAGCTTAGACTCCGGGATCTTCACTGAAGCTTTCTTT. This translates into CASSLDSGIFTEAFF.